This TCR beta chain was recovered during a study of shared clonotypes between healthy human individuals (dated by TCRdb to 2020 to 2021). General notes on the study: A couple of women and three men aged 18 to 49 years were included in the cohort. For each donor, three plates each were used for CD4 naive and CD4 memory, two plates were used for CD8 naive, and one plate was used for CD8 memory. Leukapheresis yielded between about 0.85 and 10 billion PBMCs per donor. The study deeply sequenced blood TCR repertoires of five healthy adults to estimate repertoire size and the extent of clonotype sharing between individuals. Different laboratories and diverse techniques were used to prepare libraries and sequence TCR repertoires, to increase sequencing depth and limit assay-specific biases. General conclusions and limits of the study: Sampling was limited to blood, and TCR repertoires in tissue likely differ from TCR repertoires in blood. The small number of donors limited the genetic and exposure-history diversity represented. Clonotypes shared by all four sorted-subset donors showed higher generation probabilities than non-shared clonotypes. Rarefaction of sorted-subset datasets indicated incomplete sequencing despite the large sequencing depth. Pairwise subsampling indicated that sequencing depth was expected to affect the degree of clonotype sharing among donors. About 5% of naive CD4, around 3.5% of naive CD8, roughly 2.4% of memory CD4, and over 0.35% of memory CD8 clonotypes were shared across a few donors. Naive subsets generally had larger estimated clonotype richness than memory subsets.

Using the deep immunoSEQ assay, multiplex PCR amplified TCR CDR3 regions from genomic DNA. Genomic DNA extracted from each cell subset was distributed evenly over all wells of several immunoSEQ 96-well plates, and each plate served as one replicate. Each replicate PCR for sorted subsets received 150 to 250 ng genomic DNA, equal to 30,000 or so T cell genomes. Purified libraries were quantified with a Qubit 3.0 fluorometer, sized on a Bioanalyzer 2100, and re-quantified with the KAPA Library Quantification kit. Every immunoSEQ 96-well plate was sequenced on a dedicated single-read 150-cycle Illumina NextSeq 550 flow cell. As for the original processing: Because the immunoSEQ output included only junctional sequences and no quality scores, the filtering could not be the same as the filtering used for full-length reads. To assign V/J genes and CDR3, sequences were annotated using PyIR, a Python wrapper for IgBLAST v1.9, with IMGT germline references. Reads were removed for weak V/J assignments (E-value above 1e-6), missing CDR3, stop codons, out-of-frame junctions, or ambiguous translated residues. V3J clonotypes were defined as sequences sharing an identical inferred V gene, J gene, and CDR3 amino acid sequence. Percentage overlap between repertoires was computed as shared unique clonotypes divided by the size of the smaller repertoire. Three approaches were used to assess repertoire richness: RTK rarefaction, the Chao1 estimator, and Recon v2.1 estimates of unobserved clonotypes. Generation probabilities were computed with OLGA for all TCRbeta clonotypes obtained by the gDNA method from a handful of donors. Drawn from immuneACCESS, this table holds only the in-frame rearrangements with V and J called that TCRdb kept. Clones are partly lost; checked studies trace under half to an unresolved V gene and leave the rest unexplained. V and J calls and clone size come straight from that table; D and trimming were deduced from the DNA. A total of millions of clones appear in this sample, approximately 94% of them only once. Of the sample, around 0.15% is held by the ten largest clones.

The donors were healthy, HIV-negative adults with no recently reported acute infections or vaccinations. All donors were Caucasian adults living in Nashville, Tennessee, USA. CD4+ T cells were enriched through magnetic negative selection, after which naive cells were positively selected on CD45RA and the remaining negative fraction served as the memory subset. Blood was obtained by leukapheresis, after which PBMCs were separated by Ficoll-Histopaque density gradient centrifugation and cryopreserved in liquid nitrogen vapor phase. Analytical flow cytometry was used to check the purity and quantity of every magnetically sorted T cell population. Genomic DNA was isolated from each sorted fraction and quantified by UV absorbance on a Nanodrop 2000c. Looking up the germline V gene yields CDR1 MGHRA and CDR2 YSYEKL. Trimming leaves V shorter by 0 bases and J shorter by 7 bases, with the junction holding 6 bases beyond the gene matches. The CDR3 goes from the cysteine to the phenylalanine over 15 residues. Only the CDR3 part of the read is kept: 45 bases, read in frame from the first base.

For this clone: The antigen this receptor binds is unknown. No much larger clone is present one base from it, and per-base qualities are unavailable.

The specimen was naive CD4+ T cells sorted from blood. This specimen's cell subset or site label, interpreted: CD45RA+ positively selected. This TCR was recovered from a man aged 18 to 35 in good health. The rearranged segments are TRBV4-1 and TRBJ1-5; the central 7 bases match TRBD1. The CDR3 in this case is CASSQDTGAGQPQHF. The DNA sequence reads TGCGCCAGCAGCCAAGATACAGGGGCTGGGCAGCCCCAGCATTTT.